This TCR beta chain was captured in a study of blood T cell repertoires in COVID-19. As for the study in general: T cells, B-cell-depleted T cells, or PBMCs provided the cDNA or gDNA that served as material.

Profiling relied on immunoSEQ multiplex PCR, and the TCRdb table lists in-frame clones only, not all of them. The profile covers 130,000 to 150,000 clones, with roughly four fifths appearing a single time and approximately 9% taken by the ten largest. V lost 6 bases and J 1 base, leaving 9 bases between the germline ends. CDR3 length equals 13 residues. The source of this sequence is a woman of 80 years or more in a cohort sampled during active or convalescent COVID-19. The chain has TRBV12-3 or TRBV12-4 and TRBJ1-1, with D possibly TRBD1 on 5 matching bases. What was sequenced was peripheral blood. CDR3 loop: CASSPTGNTEAFF. DNA of the CDR3: TGTGCCAGCAGCCCCACAGGGAACACTGAAGCTTTCTTT.